The 20 T cell receptor beta chains in this list originate from one sample, sequenced in a study of shared T cell receptors in the human thymus. TCRdb keeps only in-frame clones here, not all; method: immunoSEQ multiplex PCR. The table includes hundreds of thousands of clones, about 90% detected once. These data also featured in a second study, about human thymus T cells.

The sequencing input was thymocytes. These TCRs come from a boy in the first two years of life with a congenital heart defect.

The chain employs TRBV29-1 and TRBJ2-1; D not resolved. V was trimmed by 5 bases and J by 6 bases, leaving 5 bases between them. The germline CDR1 and CDR2 sequences are SQVTM and ANQGSEA. This CDR3 comprises 10 residues. The CDR3 is CSVSGNEQFF. As DNA, the CDR3 is TGCAGCGTTTCAGGCAATGAGCAGTTCTTC.

The V call is TRBV6-6, the J call TRBJ1-2; 11 positions match TRBD1. V lost 1 base to trimming and J lost 4 bases; unmatched junction nucleotides: 5. The CDR3 has 16 residues. Looked up from germline, CDR1 is MNHNY and CDR2 is SVGAGI (reference sequence). The CDR3 bases are TGTGCCAGCAGTTACTGGTCCGGGACAGGGGGCTATGGCTACACCTTC. Translated, it gives CASSYWSGTGGYGYTF.

The chain couples TRBV5-1 to TRBJ2-7; 9 bases fit TRBD2. The junction had 12 bases not matched to a gene; V was cut back by 7 bases and J by 1 base. The CDR3 spans 16 residues. The V gene's germline CDR1 is SGHRS and CDR2 YFSETQ. The DNA for the CDR3 is TGCGCCAGCCGCCAGGTGGTAGCGGGGGAGTCCTACGAGCAGTACTTC. This translates into CASRQVVAGESYEQYF.

The rearrangement uses TRBV28 and TRBJ1-1; D gene uncertain. The CDR3 totals 11 residues. The germline CDR1 and CDR2 sequences are MDHEN and SYDVKM. V dropped 8 bases and J dropped 5 bases, with 9 bases sitting between them. In nucleotides, the CDR3 is TGTGCCAGCGCCCGGGTAACTGAAGCTTTCTTT. Translation gives CASARVTEAFF.

The chain employs TRBV12-5 and TRBJ2-1; 9 bases are shared with TRBD2. The ends lost 3 bases at V and 2 bases at J; junction bases unmatched: 5. This CDR3 is 16 amino acids long. Germline CDR1 reads LGHNT; CDR2 reads FRNRAP. The CDR3, as DNA: TGTGCTAGTGGTTTCCTAGAGCGGGGGGCCTACAATGAGCAGTTCTTC. It yields the protein CASGFLERGAYNEQFF.

J is TRBJ1-5 and V is TRBV28, with D tentatively TRBD1 (5 bases). The CDR3 runs 13 residues. Germline V gives CDR1 MDHEN, CDR2 SYDVKM. V was clipped by 10 bases and J by 4 bases, with 14 bases between them. The CDR3 reads CANSGTRNQPQHF. The DNA for the CDR3 is TGTGCCAACAGCGGGACTAGAAATCAGCCCCAGCATTTT.

The rearrangement links TRBV30 to TRBJ1-2; 7 bases map to TRBD1. The junction had 14 bases not matched to a gene; V was cut back by 3 bases and J by 4 bases. In germline, CDR1 is GTSNPN, CDR2 SVGIG (reference sequence). The CDR3 covers 16 residues. The CDR3 region has the DNA TGTGCCTGGAGAACCGAGTCGACAGGGATCGTCTATGGCTACACCTTC. Translated: CAWRTESTGIVYGYTF.

This sequence joins TRBV5-1 and TRBJ2-7; weak D call: TRBD1 (6 bases). CDR1 and CDR2 (germline): SGHRS, YFSETQ. The CDR3 is 12 amino acids. The V gene lost 3 bases and the J gene lost 6 bases, with 10 bases spanning the gap. The CDR3 nucleotides are TGCGCCAGCAGCTCAGGGGTTGGCGAGCAGTACTTC. This gives the protein CASSSGVGEQYF. Looking up the rest from reference TRBV5-1 and TRBJ2-7 gives the full variable domain: KAGVTQTPRYLIKTRGQQVTLSCSPISGHRSVSWYQQTPGQGLQFLFEYFSETQRNKGNFPGRFSGRQFSNSRSEMNVSTLELGDSALYLCASSSGVGEQYFGPGTRLTVT.

This clone came up a few times. The chain combines TRBV28 with TRBJ2-7; D gene ambiguous. The V end was cut by 7 bases, the J end by 2 bases, with 9 bases between. This CDR3 comprises 12 residues. Germline V gene lookup returns CDR1 MDHEN and CDR2 SYDVKM. Here the CDR3 DNA reads TGTGCCAGCATAGGTGGGCCCTACGAGCAGTACTTC. This encodes CASIGGPYEQYF.

The rearrangement joins TRBV7-9 to TRBJ2-7; 8 nucleotides line up with TRBD2. The V and J ends lost 4 bases and 2 bases, in that order; junction bases with no gene match: 10. Germline loops: CDR1 SEHNR, CDR2 FQNEAQ (reference sequence). The CDR3 totals 16 residues. The CDR3 spells CASSSPPAGETYEQYF. CDR3 coding DNA: TGTGCCAGCAGCTCCCCCCCAGCGGGAGAGACCTACGAGCAGTACTTC. The full variable domain, rest sourced from reference TRBV7-9 and TRBJ2-7, is DTGVSQNPRHKITKRGQNVTFRCDPISEHNRLYWYRQTLGQGPEFLTYFQNEAQLEKSRLLSDRFSAERPKGSFSTLEIQRTEQGDSAMYLCASSSPPAGETYEQYFGPGTRLTVT.

The V gene is TRBV9, the J gene TRBJ2-7, with 10 bases lining up with TRBD2. V lost 0 bases and J lost 5; bases outside the gene matches: 5. The germline V gene has CDR1 SGDLS and CDR2 YYNGEE. CDR3 length equals 15 residues. The DNA for the CDR3 is TGTGCCAGCAGCGTAGGGGGTAGCGGGGGGCACGAGCAGTACTTC. It translates to CASSVGGSGGHEQYF.

The rearrangement links TRBV4-1 to TRBJ2-7, with 7 bases matching TRBD2. This CDR3 comprises 15 residues. The germline V gene has CDR1 MGHRA and CDR2 YSYEKL. Trimming cost V 4 bases and J 0 bases; bases outside gene matches: 6. In DNA form, the CDR3 reads TGCGCCAGCAGCCCCGGACTAGGGAGCTCCTACGAGCAGTACTTC. Translating gives CASSPGLGSSYEQYF.

J is TRBJ1-2 and V is TRBV27, with a possible D match to TRBD1 (6 bases). Germline CDR1 and CDR2: MNHEY and SMNVEV (reference sequence). Trimming left V 5 bases short and J 0 bases short, with 22 bases between. The CDR3 spans 18 residues. The CDR3, as DNA: TGTGCCAGCAGTCCTCAGGGGCTATCGAAAACCGCTAACTATGGCTACACCTTC. Residues: CASSPQGLSKTANYGYTF.

This chain joins TRBV10-2 and TRBJ2-7, with 10 bases aligning to TRBD2. CDR3 size: 19 residues. V trimming: 0 bases; J trimming: 3 bases; junction bases outside the gene matches: 14. The germline V gene has CDR1 WSHSY and CDR2 SAAADI. The chain's CDR3 is CASSESKGVPSGRVYEQYF. DNA of the CDR3: TGCGCCAGCAGTGAGTCGAAGGGTGTACCTAGCGGGAGAGTCTACGAGCAGTACTTC.

The chain links TRBV30 to TRBJ2-2, with D perhaps TRBD2 (5 bases). With 3 bases removed from V and 5 bases from J, the gap between germline ends came to 16 bases. This CDR3 comprises 15 residues. Germline CDR1 GTSNPN, CDR2 SVGIG (reference sequence). CDR3 sequence reads: CAWRTVLRGTGELFF. DNA for the CDR3: TGTGCCTGGAGAACCGTTCTCCGAGGGACCGGGGAGCTGTTTTTT. The full variable domain, completed using reference TRBV30 and TRBJ2-2, is SQTIHQWPATLVQPVGSPLSLECTVEGTSNPNLYWYRQAAGRGLQLLFYSVGIGQISSEVPQNLSASRPQDRQFILSSKKLLLSDSGFYLCAWRTVLRGTGELFFGEGSRLTVL.

This sequence joins TRBV21-1 and TRBJ1-4; whether TRBD1, the table's D call, matches the DNA was not checked. TRBV21-1 is annotated as a pseudogene. The CDR3 runs to 15 residues. The CDR3 DNA reads as TGTGCCAGCAGCAAATTAAAGGGGTCTAATGAAAAACTGTTTTTT. Translated: CASSKLKGSNEKLFF.

The V call is TRBV28, the J call TRBJ2-1; D might be TRBD1 (7 bases). CDR1 and CDR2 (germline): MDHEN, SYDVKM. The CDR3 length is 15 residues. The germline V and J ends were trimmed by 7 bases and 3 bases, with 16 bases remaining between them. The CDR3 here is CASTALRGVYNEQFF. The CDR3 DNA reads as TGTGCCAGCACCGCCCTCAGGGGGGTCTACAATGAGCAGTTCTTC.

This clone was observed a handful of times. At one end the junction does not follow the germline gene, possibly because of a read error. The sample contains more than one DNA sequence encoding this CDR3. The V gene is TRBV11-2, the J gene TRBJ2-7, with TRBD2 matching 8 bases. The CDR3 is 18 amino acids. In germline, CDR1 is SGHAT, CDR2 FQNNGV. This chain's CDR3 is CASSLGIVTGGWSYEQYF. The DNA for the CDR3 is TGTGCCAGCAGTTTAGGGATAGTAACGGGAGGGTGGTCCTACGAGCAGTACTTC.

V usage is TRBV28 and J usage is TRBJ1-5; D gene uncertain. V lost 5 bases and J lost 3, with 8 bases in between. Looked up from germline, CDR1 is MDHEN and CDR2 is SYDVKM. The CDR3 contains 13 residues. As DNA, the CDR3 is TGTGCCAGCAGTCCCGGACTCAATCAGCCCCAGCATTTT. Its translation is CASSPGLNQPQHF.

The chain is built from TRBV11-2 and TRBJ1-2; 7 bases map to TRBD1. The junction had 3 bases not matched to a gene; V was cut back by 4 bases and J by 7 bases. CDR3 length: 12 amino acids. From germline, CDR1 is SGHAT and CDR2 FQNNGV. In DNA, the CDR3 is TGTGCCAGCAGCTCCCACAGGGGTGGCTACACCTTC. As protein: CASSSHRGGYTF. Full variable domain (outside the CDR3, taken from reference TRBV11-2 and TRBJ1-2): EAGVAQSPRYKIIEKRQSVAFWCNPISGHATLYWYQQILGQGPKLLIQFQNNGVVDDSQLPKDRFSAERLKGVDSTLKIQPAKLEDSAVYLCASSSHRGGYTFGSGTRLTVV.